This T cell receptor (beta chain) was obtained from a study of T cell clones after liver transplantation (dated 2019 in TCRdb). Looking at the study overall: The samples were obtained from ITN030ST, a randomized trial that attempted immunosuppression withdrawal within 2 years after liver transplantation. After a pre-transplant mixed lymphocyte reaction, TCRbeta sequencing was used to pinpoint donor-reactive T cell clones, which were subsequently tracked in post-transplant blood. Third party-reactive TCRbeta sequences from pre-transplant MLRs were also identified as an antigen-independent comparator for donor-reactive sequences. Of the eight recipients, a few were HCV-positive, while the remaining recipients had been transplanted for non-autoimmune, non-viral indications. Subjects received no induction therapy and standard immunosuppression until randomization at 12-24 months post-transplant. Tolerance meant complete immunosuppression withdrawal for at least one year without liver enzymes rising beyond twice the upper limit of normal. A cohort of 8 liver transplant recipients was studied, of whom 3 were classified as tolerant and 5 as non-tolerant. The full study reports these points: The conclusions were preliminary, being limited by small, heterogeneous patient numbers and by non-standardized post-transplant time points. When repertoire turnover was taken into account, detection of donor-reactive sequences was significantly reduced in 7 of 8 subjects for CD4 and in 8 of 8 subjects for CD8. Because allograft tissue specimens were not available, migration of donor-reactive T cells into the graft, rather than deletion, may have occurred. Low numbers of available donor cells limited the measurable donor-reactive repertoire in a couple of subjects. In 5 of 8 subjects, circulating donor-reactive CD4 TCRbeta sequences decreased significantly after transplant, regardless of tolerance or HCV status. A greater decline was seen for donor-reactive sequences than for third party-reactive sequences, suggesting partial antigen-specific deletion unrelated to withdrawal success.

The CDR3, cysteine through phenylalanine, is 15 amino acids long. The entry retains the CDR3 DNA only, 45 bases that are in frame from base 1. According to the germline V gene (reference sequence), CDR1 reads MNHNY and CDR2 reads SVGAGI. At the junction V is shortened by 6 bases and J by 3 bases; bases outside the gene matches: 4. This clone was detected a few times. This receptor's antigen is unknown. It has no much larger one-base neighbor in the sample; base qualities were not kept. Alloreactive TCRbeta sequences were defined by sequencing of proliferating CFSE-low cells from the MLR. In the CFSE-MLRs, pre-transplant recipient cells were stimulated either by donor PBMCs, splenocytes or lymph node cells, or by third-party PBMCs. All 8 studied subjects were randomized to withdrawal of immunosuppression. Genomic DNA was isolated with the Qiagen DNeasy Blood and Tissue Kit. High-throughput TCRbeta CDR3 sequencing of frozen genomic DNA was performed by immunoSEQ, including PCR amplification, mapping, bias correction and internal controls. The paper's data handling went like this. Only productive rearrangements were retained, and each unique TCRbeta sequence was defined by its CDR3 nucleotide sequence together with its V and J gene. For classification of a sequence as donor-reactive, at least 5-fold expansion in CFSE-low cells relative to unstimulated pre-transplant cells and a frequency of at least 0.01% were required. Minimum frequency thresholds were set for each subject on the basis of the unstimulated sample with the lowest template count, so that a detection power of at least 90% was ensured. Repertoire turnover was measured by Jensen-Shannon divergence between the top 1000 TCRbeta sequences post- and pre-transplant. Changes in detection of donor-reactive sequences were tested with two-sided Fisher's exact tests. In TCRdb, the immuneACCESS table is reduced to in-frame sequences with V and J assigned. These tables do not hold every clone; where another copy was compared, an unresolved V gene accounts for under half, and the others remain unexplained. The DNA gave D and trimming, while V, J and clone size come from that table. The sample data list 5,600 or so clones, and 25% to 30% of these were observed just once. Over 5% of the sample belongs to the ten largest clones.

What was sequenced was CD4+ T cells from cultured PBMCs. This clonotype originated in a human patient who received a liver transplant. In patients who had a transplant, some T cells may come from the graft donor. The rearranged chain carries TRBV6-6 and TRBJ2-3; TRBD2 matches 12 bases in the middle. The sequence in DNA is TGTGCCAGCAGCCCTAGCGGGAGGGTGACAGATACGCAGTATTTT. This sequence encodes CASSPSGRVTDTQYF.